This TCR beta chain originates from a study of shared clonotypes between healthy human individuals. General study results and limits: Naive subsets, compared against memory subsets, generally had larger estimated richness values. With few donors, the genetic and exposure-history diversity represented was limited.

Healthy HIV-negative adults with no recent acute infections or vaccinations were recruited as donors. As concerns this clone: The target antigen is unknown.

The CDR3 is 14 amino acids. V lost 5 bases and J 2 bases, leaving 11 bases between the germline ends. The germline gives CDR1 SGHVS, CDR2 FQNEAQ. Sorted-subset replicate PCRs used 200 ng DNA, about 30,000 T cell genomes. Libraries were prepared by immunoSEQ multiplex PCR; TCRdb keeps only in-frame clonotypes and omits some of them. The table records about 2.3 million clones, 85% to 95% of them present only once. The chain recombines TRBV7-8 with TRBJ2-3; D perhaps matches TRBD1 (5 bases). Sequencing input: naive CD4+ T cells from PBMCs. As to subset: CD45RA+ positively selected. The sequence was obtained from a man between 18 and 29 years old in good health. Some clones in this sample may be carry-over from other donors' samples. The CDR3 DNA sequence: TGTGCCAGCAGCCATCGACAGTTCACAGATACGCAGTATTTT. Protein product: CASSHRQFTDTQYF. The full variable domain, its missing parts supplied by reference TRBV7-8 and TRBJ2-3, is GAGVSQSPRYKVAKRGQDVALRCDPISGHVSLFWYQQALGQGPEFLTYFQNEAQLDKSGLPSDRFFAERPEGSVSTLKIQRTQQEDSAVYLCASSHRQFTDTQYFGPGTRLTVL.